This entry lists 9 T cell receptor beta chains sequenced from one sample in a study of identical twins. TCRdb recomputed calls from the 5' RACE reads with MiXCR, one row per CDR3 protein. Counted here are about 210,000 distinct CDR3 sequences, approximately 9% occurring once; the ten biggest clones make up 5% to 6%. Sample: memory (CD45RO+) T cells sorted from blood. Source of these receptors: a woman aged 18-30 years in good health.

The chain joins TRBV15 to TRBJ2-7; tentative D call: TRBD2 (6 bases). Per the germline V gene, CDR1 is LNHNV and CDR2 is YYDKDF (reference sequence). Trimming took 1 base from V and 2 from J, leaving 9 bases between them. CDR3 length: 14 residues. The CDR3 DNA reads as TGTGCCACCAGCAGAGCGGGAGAAACCTACGAGCAGTACTTC. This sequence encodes CATSRAGETYEQYF.

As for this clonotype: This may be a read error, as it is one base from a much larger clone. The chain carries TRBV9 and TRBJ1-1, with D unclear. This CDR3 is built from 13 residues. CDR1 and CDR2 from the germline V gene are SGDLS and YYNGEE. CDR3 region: CASSVVGNSEAFF. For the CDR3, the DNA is TGTGCCAGCAGCGTAGTGGGGAACTCTGAAGCTTTCTTT.

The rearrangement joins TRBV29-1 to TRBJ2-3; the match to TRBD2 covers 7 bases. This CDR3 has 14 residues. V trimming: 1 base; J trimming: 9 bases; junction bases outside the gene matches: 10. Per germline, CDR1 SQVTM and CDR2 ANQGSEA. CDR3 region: CSVEGRDGGSTQYF. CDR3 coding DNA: TGCAGCGTTGAAGGGAGAGACGGGGGGTCGACGCAGTATTTT.

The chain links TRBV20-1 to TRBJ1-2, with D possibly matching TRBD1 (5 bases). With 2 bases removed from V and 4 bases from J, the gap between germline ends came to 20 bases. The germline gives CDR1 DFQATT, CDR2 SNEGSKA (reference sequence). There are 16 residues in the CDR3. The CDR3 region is CSARPGLRGGGYGYTF. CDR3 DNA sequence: TGCAGTGCTAGACCTGGATTGAGGGGCGGCGGCTATGGCTACACCTTC.

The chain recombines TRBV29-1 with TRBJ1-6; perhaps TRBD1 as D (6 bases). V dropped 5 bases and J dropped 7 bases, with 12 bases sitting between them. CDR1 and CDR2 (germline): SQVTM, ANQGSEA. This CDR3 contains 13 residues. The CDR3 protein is CSVTQGGNSPLHF. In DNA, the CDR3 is TGCAGCGTTACACAGGGAGGCAATTCACCCCTCCACTTT. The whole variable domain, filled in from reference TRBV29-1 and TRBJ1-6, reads SAVISQKPSRDICQRGTSLTIQCQVDSQVTMMFWYRQQPGQSLTLIATANQGSEATYESGFVIDKFPISRPNLTFSTLTVSNMSPEDSSIYLCSVTQGGNSPLHFGNGTRLTVT.

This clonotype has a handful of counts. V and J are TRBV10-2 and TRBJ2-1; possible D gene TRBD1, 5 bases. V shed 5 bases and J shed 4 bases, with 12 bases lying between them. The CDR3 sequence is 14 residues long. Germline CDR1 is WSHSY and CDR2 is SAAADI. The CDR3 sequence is CASSRQGSYNEQFF. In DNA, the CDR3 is TGCGCCAGCAGTAGGCAGGGTTCATACAATGAGCAGTTCTTC.

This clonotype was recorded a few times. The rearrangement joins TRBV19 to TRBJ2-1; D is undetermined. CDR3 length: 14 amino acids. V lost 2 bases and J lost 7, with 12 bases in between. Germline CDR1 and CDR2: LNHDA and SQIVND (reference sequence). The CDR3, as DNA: TGTGCCAGTAGTATAAAGGGCAGGTCGAATGAGCAGTTCTTC. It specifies CASSIKGRSNEQFF.

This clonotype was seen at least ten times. The CDR3 loop reads CASSSMTSGVADTQYF. The CDR3 DNA follows: TGTGCCAGCAGCTCCATGACTAGCGGGGTAGCAGATACGCAGTATTTT. V is TRBV7-9 and J is TRBJ2-3, with TRBD2 identical over 11 bases. The CDR3 is 16 residues long. J gave up 4 bases and V 4 bases, and 7 bases lay outside the gene matches. Germline CDR1 SEHNR, CDR2 FQNEAQ (reference sequence).

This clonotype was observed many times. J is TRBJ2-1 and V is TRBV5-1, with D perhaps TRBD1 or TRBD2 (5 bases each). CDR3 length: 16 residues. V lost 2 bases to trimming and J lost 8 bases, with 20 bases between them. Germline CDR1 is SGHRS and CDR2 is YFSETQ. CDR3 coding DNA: TGCGCCAGCAGCTTTGCCCCGGGTCCTGAGGGGTATGAGCAGTTCTTC. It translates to CASSFAPGPEGYEQFF. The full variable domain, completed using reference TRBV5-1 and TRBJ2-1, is KAGVTQTPRYLIKTRGQQVTLSCSPISGHRSVSWYQQTPGQGLQFLFEYFSETQRNKGNFPGRFSGRQFSNSRSEMNVSTLELGDSALYLCASSFAPGPEGYEQFFGPGTRLTVL.